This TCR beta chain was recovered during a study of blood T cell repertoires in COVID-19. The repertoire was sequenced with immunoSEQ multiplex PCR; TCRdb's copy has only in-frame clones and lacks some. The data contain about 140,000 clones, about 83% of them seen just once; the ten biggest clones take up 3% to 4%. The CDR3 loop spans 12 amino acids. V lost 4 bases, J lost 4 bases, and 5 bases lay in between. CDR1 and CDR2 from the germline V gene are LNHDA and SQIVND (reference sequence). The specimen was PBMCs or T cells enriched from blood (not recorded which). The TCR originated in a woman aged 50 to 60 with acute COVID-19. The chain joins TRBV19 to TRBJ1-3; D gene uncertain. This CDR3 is CASSSAGNTIYF. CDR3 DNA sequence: TGTGCCAGTAGTAGTGCGGGAAACACCATATATTTT.